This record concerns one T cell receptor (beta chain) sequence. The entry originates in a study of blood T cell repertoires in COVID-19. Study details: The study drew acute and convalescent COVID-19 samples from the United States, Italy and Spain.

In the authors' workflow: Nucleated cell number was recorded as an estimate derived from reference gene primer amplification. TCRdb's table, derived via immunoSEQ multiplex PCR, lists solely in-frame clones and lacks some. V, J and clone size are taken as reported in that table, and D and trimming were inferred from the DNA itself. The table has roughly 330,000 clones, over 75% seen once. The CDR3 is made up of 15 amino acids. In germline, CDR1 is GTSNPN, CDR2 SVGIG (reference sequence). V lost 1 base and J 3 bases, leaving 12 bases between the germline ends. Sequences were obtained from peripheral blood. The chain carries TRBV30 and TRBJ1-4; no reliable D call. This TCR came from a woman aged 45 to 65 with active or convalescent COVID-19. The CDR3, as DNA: TGTGCCTGGAGTGGGACGAGGAGGGCTAATGAAAAACTGTTTTTT. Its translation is CAWSGTRRANEKLFF.